These T cell receptor beta chains were read from a single sample in a study of CD8+ T cells in alopecia areata. The data were produced by immunoSEQ multiplex PCR, yet TCRdb's version contains in-frame clones alone and is incomplete. This sample carries tens of thousands of clones, roughly half of them seen once, and the ten largest clones take about 6%. What was sequenced was NKG2D-high CD8+ T cells sorted from blood. The receptors were gathered from a human donor with alopecia areata. Both conserved end residues are part of each CDR3. Each record gives: D gene, clone size, J gene, V gene, CDR3 protein, CDR3 DNA. A D gene is named only where the DNA matches it firmly. Rows may omit the clone size; those that give it use once, few, many or a size class.

D gene: NA
clone size: NA
J gene: TRBJ1-3
V gene: TRBV29-1
CDR3 protein: CSVEDDLAGNTIYF
CDR3 DNA: TGCAGCGTTGAAGACGATCTCGCTGGAAACACCATATATTTT

D gene: TRBD2
clone size: NA
J gene: TRBJ2-7
V gene: TRBV5-6
CDR3 protein: CASSHWTSGVSTYEQYF
CDR3 DNA: TGTGCCAGCAGCCACTGGACTAGCGGCGTTTCAACCTACGAGCAGTACTTC

D gene: NA
clone size: NA
J gene: TRBJ2-3
V gene: TRBV6-5
CDR3 protein: CASSWGDTQYF
CDR3 DNA: TGTGCCAGCAGTTGGGGTGATACGCAGTATTTT

D gene: NA
clone size: few
J gene: TRBJ2-5
V gene: TRBV29-1
CDR3 protein: CSALGGWETQYF
CDR3 DNA: TGCAGCGCCCTGGGCGGGTGGGAGACCCAGTACTTC

D gene: NA
clone size: NA
J gene: TRBJ2-7
V gene: TRBV27
CDR3 protein: CASFHPSRSSYEQYF
CDR3 DNA: TGTGCCAGCTTCCATCCTTCCCGTAGCTCCTACGAGCAGTACTTC

D gene: TRBD2
clone size: NA
J gene: TRBJ2-5
V gene: TRBV6-5
CDR3 protein: CASSYSLAGVEETQYF
CDR3 DNA: TGTGCCAGCAGTTACTCCCTAGCGGGAGTAGAAGAGACCCAGTACTTC

D gene: TRBD2
clone size: NA
J gene: TRBJ2-7
V gene: TRBV27
CDR3 protein: CASSRLAGVIVEQYF
CDR3 DNA: TGTGCCAGCAGCCGACTAGCGGGAGTTATTGTCGAGCAGTACTTC

D gene: NA
clone size: NA
J gene: TRBJ2-2
V gene: TRBV11-2
CDR3 protein: CASSSGTGELFF
CDR3 DNA: TGTGCCAGCAGCTCCGGCACCGGGGAGCTGTTTTTT

D gene: NA
clone size: NA
J gene: TRBJ2-1
V gene: TRBV29-1
CDR3 protein: CSVVAPHHNEQFF
CDR3 DNA: TGCAGCGTTGTGGCGCCGCACCACAATGAGCAGTTCTTC

D gene: NA
clone size: few
J gene: TRBJ2-3
V gene: TRBV14
CDR3 protein: CASSQGDTEDSSTDTQYF
CDR3 DNA: TGTGCCAGCAGCCAAGGGGACACCGAAGATTCTAGCACAGATACGCAGTATTTT

D gene: NA
clone size: NA
J gene: TRBJ2-7
V gene: TRBV4-1
CDR3 protein: CASSRLSGLPYEQYF
CDR3 DNA: TGCGCCAGCAGCCGCCTTAGCGGCTTACCCTACGAGCAGTACTTC

D gene: NA
clone size: NA
J gene: TRBJ2-1
V gene: TRBV5-1
CDR3 protein: CASSGTSPYNEQFF
CDR3 DNA: TGCGCCAGCAGCGGAACTAGCCCCTACAATGAGCAGTTCTTC

D gene: TRBD1
clone size: few
J gene: TRBJ2-7
V gene: TRBV11-2
CDR3 protein: CASSSGQSYEQYF
CDR3 DNA: TGTGCCAGCAGCTCGGGACAGTCCTACGAGCAGTACTTC

D gene: NA
clone size: NA
J gene: TRBJ1-1
V gene: TRBV2
CDR3 protein: CASSGRPEAFF
CDR3 DNA: TGTGCCAGCAGTGGCCGCCCTGAAGCTTTCTTT

D gene: NA
clone size: NA
J gene: TRBJ2-5
V gene: TRBV27
CDR3 protein: CASSFGFPGETQYF
CDR3 DNA: TGTGCCAGCAGTTTTGGGTTTCCCGGAGAGACCCAGTACTTC

D gene: NA
clone size: NA
J gene: TRBJ2-1
V gene: TRBV29-1
CDR3 protein: CSVEGTSYNEQFF
CDR3 DNA: TGCAGCGTTGAAGGGACATCTTACAATGAGCAGTTCTTC

D gene: TRBD2
clone size: NA
J gene: TRBJ2-2
V gene: TRBV4-1
CDR3 protein: CASSQAASGGFNTGELFF
CDR3 DNA: TGCGCCAGCAGCCAAGCGGCTAGCGGGGGGTTTAACACCGGGGAGCTGTTTTTT

D gene: NA
clone size: once
J gene: TRBJ2-7
V gene: TRBV13
CDR3 protein: CASSLRRSYEQYF
CDR3 DNA: TGTGCCAGCAGCTTACGACGGTCCTACGAGCAGTACTTC

D gene: NA
clone size: NA
J gene: TRBJ2-5
V gene: TRBV6-5
CDR3 protein: CASSYGETQYF
CDR3 DNA: TGTGCCAGCAGTTACGGGGAGACCCAGTACTTC

D gene: NA
clone size: NA
J gene: TRBJ1-1
V gene: TRBV7-9
CDR3 protein: CASSLYGEGSNTEAFF
CDR3 DNA: TGTGCCAGCAGCTTATATGGTGAGGGATCAAACACTGAAGCTTTCTTT

D gene: TRBD1
clone size: NA
J gene: TRBJ1-2
V gene: TRBV28
CDR3 protein: CASRKQGATRYGYTF
CDR3 DNA: TGTGCCAGCAGAAAACAGGGGGCCACCCGCTATGGCTACACCTTC

D gene: TRBD2
clone size: NA
J gene: TRBJ2-5
V gene: TRBV6-5
CDR3 protein: CASSWGGRDPETQYF
CDR3 DNA: TGTGCCAGCAGTTGGGGAGGGCGGGATCCAGAGACCCAGTACTTC

D gene: NA
clone size: NA
J gene: TRBJ2-1
V gene: TRBV14
CDR3 protein: CASSPTSYHEQFF
CDR3 DNA: TGTGCCAGCAGTCCTACTAGCTACCATGAGCAGTTCTTC

D gene: NA
clone size: NA
J gene: TRBJ2-5
V gene: TRBV29-1
CDR3 protein: CSVDLWGEETQYF
CDR3 DNA: TGCAGCGTTGATCTATGGGGAGAAGAGACCCAGTACTTC

D gene: NA
clone size: NA
J gene: TRBJ2-7
V gene: TRBV30
CDR3 protein: CAWSPGNHEQYF
CDR3 DNA: TGTGCCTGGAGTCCAGGGAACCACGAGCAGTACTTC

D gene: NA
clone size: once
J gene: TRBJ2-7
V gene: TRBV27
CDR3 protein: CASSLRGTGTYEQYF
CDR3 DNA: TGTGCCAGCAGTTTACGGGGGACGGGCACCTACGAGCAGTACTTC

D gene: NA
clone size: NA
J gene: TRBJ1-1
V gene: TRBV5-4
CDR3 protein: CASSLGTEAFF
CDR3 DNA: TGTGCCAGCAGCTTGGGTACTGAAGCTTTCTTT

D gene: NA
clone size: few
J gene: TRBJ1-1
V gene: TRBV29-1
CDR3 protein: CSDGGLAEAFF
CDR3 DNA: TGCAGCGATGGGGGGCTCGCTGAAGCTTTCTTT

D gene: NA
clone size: NA
J gene: TRBJ2-2
V gene: TRBV2
CDR3 protein: CASSGQVVTGELFF
CDR3 DNA: TGTGCCAGCAGTGGACAGGTGGTCACCGGGGAGCTGTTTTTT

D gene: TRBD1
clone size: NA
J gene: TRBJ2-1
V gene: TRBV7-9
CDR3 protein: CASSPTTGPPGTEFF
CDR3 DNA: TGTGCCAGCAGCCCGACGACAGGGCCCCCGGGGACCGAGTTCTTC

D gene: TRBD2
clone size: NA
J gene: TRBJ2-3
V gene: TRBV29-1
CDR3 protein: CSVGGEELAGVTSTDTQYF
CDR3 DNA: TGCAGCGTGGGGGGCGAGGAATTAGCGGGAGTTACTAGCACAGATACGCAGTATTTT

D gene: NA
clone size: NA
J gene: TRBJ2-3
V gene: TRBV6-5
CDR3 protein: CASSFAHTDTQYF
CDR3 DNA: TGTGCCAGCAGTTTCGCTCACACAGATACGCAGTATTTT

D gene: TRBD2
clone size: many
J gene: TRBJ2-1
V gene: TRBV4-2
CDR3 protein: CASSQGLGTSGNEQFF
CDR3 DNA: TGTGCCAGCAGCCAAGGATTAGGGACTAGCGGGAATGAGCAGTTCTTC

D gene: TRBD2
clone size: NA
J gene: TRBJ2-3
V gene: TRBV6-5
CDR3 protein: CASSLAVSTDTQYF
CDR3 DNA: TGTGCCAGCAGTCTAGCGGTTAGCACAGATACGCAGTATTTT

D gene: NA
clone size: NA
J gene: TRBJ1-4
V gene: TRBV29-1
CDR3 protein: CSVGTGTNEKLFF
CDR3 DNA: TGCAGCGTAGGGACGGGAACTAATGAAAAACTGTTTTTT

D gene: NA
clone size: few
J gene: TRBJ2-5
V gene: TRBV23-1
CDR3 protein: CASSQGSRIMETQYF
CDR3 DNA: TGCGCCAGCAGTCAAGGTTCCAGGATTATGGAGACCCAGTACTTC

D gene: NA
clone size: few
J gene: TRBJ1-1
V gene: TRBV4-2
CDR3 protein: CASSQEKGTRGFF
CDR3 DNA: TGTGCCAGCAGCCAAGAAAAGGGGACGAGGGGTTTCTTT

D gene: NA
clone size: few
J gene: TRBJ1-1
V gene: TRBV29-1
CDR3 protein: CGISRATEAFF
CDR3 DNA: TGCGGAATATCGAGGGCCACTGAAGCTTTCTTT

D gene: TRBD1
clone size: NA
J gene: TRBJ2-7
V gene: TRBV30
CDR3 protein: CAWSPSGTDYEQYF
CDR3 DNA: TGTGCCTGGAGTCCAAGTGGGACAGACTACGAGCAGTACTTC

D gene: TRBD2
clone size: NA
J gene: TRBJ2-3
V gene: TRBV7-9
CDR3 protein: CASSSRLAGNTDTQYF
CDR3 DNA: TGTGCCAGCAGCTCGAGACTAGCGGGGAACACAGATACGCAGTATTTT

D gene: NA
clone size: NA
J gene: TRBJ1-4
V gene: TRBV9
CDR3 protein: CASSVANTPGEKLFF
CDR3 DNA: TGTGCCAGCAGCGTAGCTAACACTCCGGGGGAAAAACTGTTTTTT

D gene: TRBD2
clone size: NA
J gene: TRBJ2-1
V gene: TRBV7-2
CDR3 protein: CASSPAGGAYNEQFF
CDR3 DNA: TGTGCCAGCAGCCCAGCGGGGGGCGCCTACAATGAGCAGTTCTTC

D gene: NA
clone size: NA
J gene: TRBJ2-3
V gene: TRBV27
CDR3 protein: CASSPTAATQYF
CDR3 DNA: TGTGCCAGCAGTCCAACAGCGGCTACGCAGTATTTT

D gene: NA
clone size: NA
J gene: TRBJ1-2
V gene: TRBV5-6
CDR3 protein: CASSLGTGSYGYTF
CDR3 DNA: TGTGCCAGCAGCTTGGGTACAGGGAGTTATGGCTACACCTTC

D gene: TRBD1
clone size: NA
J gene: TRBJ2-1
V gene: TRBV6-5
CDR3 protein: CASCSGQSYNEQFF
CDR3 DNA: TGTGCCAGCTGTTCGGGACAGAGCTACAATGAGCAGTTCTTC

D gene: NA
clone size: NA
J gene: TRBJ2-5
V gene: TRBV13
CDR3 protein: CASSLGVDQETQYF
CDR3 DNA: TGTGCCAGCAGCTTAGGGGTGGACCAAGAGACCCAGTACTTC

D gene: NA
clone size: NA
J gene: TRBJ2-7
V gene: TRBV11-2
CDR3 protein: CASSVGISYEQYF
CDR3 DNA: TGTGCCAGCAGCGTCGGGATTTCCTACGAGCAGTACTTC

D gene: TRBD2
clone size: NA
J gene: TRBJ2-5
V gene: TRBV2
CDR3 protein: CASRAPDSGGLETQYF
CDR3 DNA: TGTGCCAGCAGGGCCCCTGATAGCGGGGGTCTGGAGACCCAGTACTTC

D gene: NA
clone size: NA
J gene: TRBJ2-2
V gene: TRBV19
CDR3 protein: CASTSNTGELFF
CDR3 DNA: TGTGCCAGTACGTCGAACACCGGGGAGCTGTTTTTT

D gene: TRBD1
clone size: NA
J gene: TRBJ2-5
V gene: TRBV7-9
CDR3 protein: CASSWTGGQETQYF
CDR3 DNA: TGTGCCAGCAGCTGGACAGGGGGCCAAGAGACCCAGTACTTC